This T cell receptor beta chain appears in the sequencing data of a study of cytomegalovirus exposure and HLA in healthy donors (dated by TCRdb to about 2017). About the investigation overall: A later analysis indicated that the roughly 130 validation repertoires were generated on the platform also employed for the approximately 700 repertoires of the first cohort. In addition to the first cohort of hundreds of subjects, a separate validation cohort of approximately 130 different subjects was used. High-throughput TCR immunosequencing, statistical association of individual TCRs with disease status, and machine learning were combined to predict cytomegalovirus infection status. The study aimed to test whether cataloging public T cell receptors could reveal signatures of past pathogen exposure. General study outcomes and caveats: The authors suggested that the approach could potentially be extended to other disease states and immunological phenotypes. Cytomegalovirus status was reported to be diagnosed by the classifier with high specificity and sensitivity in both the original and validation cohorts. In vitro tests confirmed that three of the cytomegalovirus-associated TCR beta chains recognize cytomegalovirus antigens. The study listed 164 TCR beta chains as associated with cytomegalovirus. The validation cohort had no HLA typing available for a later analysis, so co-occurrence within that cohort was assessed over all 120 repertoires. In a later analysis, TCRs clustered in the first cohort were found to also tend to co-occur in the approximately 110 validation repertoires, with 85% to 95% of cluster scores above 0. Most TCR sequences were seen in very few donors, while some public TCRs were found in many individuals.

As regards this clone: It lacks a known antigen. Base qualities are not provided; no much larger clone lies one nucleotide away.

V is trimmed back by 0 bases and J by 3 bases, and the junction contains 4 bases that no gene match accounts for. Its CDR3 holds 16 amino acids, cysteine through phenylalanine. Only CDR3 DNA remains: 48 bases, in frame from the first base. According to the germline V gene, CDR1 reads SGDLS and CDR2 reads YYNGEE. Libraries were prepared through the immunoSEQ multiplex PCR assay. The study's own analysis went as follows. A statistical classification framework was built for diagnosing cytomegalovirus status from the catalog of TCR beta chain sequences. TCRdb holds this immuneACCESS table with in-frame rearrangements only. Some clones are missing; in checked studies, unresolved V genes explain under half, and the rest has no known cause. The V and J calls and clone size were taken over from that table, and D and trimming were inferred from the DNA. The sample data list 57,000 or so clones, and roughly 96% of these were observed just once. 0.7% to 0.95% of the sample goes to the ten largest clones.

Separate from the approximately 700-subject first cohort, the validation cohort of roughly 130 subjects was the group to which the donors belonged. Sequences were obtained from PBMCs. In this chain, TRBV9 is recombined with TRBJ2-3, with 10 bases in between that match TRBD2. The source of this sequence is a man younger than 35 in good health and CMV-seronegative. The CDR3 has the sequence CASSVAAGGITDTQYF. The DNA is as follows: TGTGCCAGCAGCGTAGCAGCGGGAGGGATAACAGATACGCAGTATTTT.